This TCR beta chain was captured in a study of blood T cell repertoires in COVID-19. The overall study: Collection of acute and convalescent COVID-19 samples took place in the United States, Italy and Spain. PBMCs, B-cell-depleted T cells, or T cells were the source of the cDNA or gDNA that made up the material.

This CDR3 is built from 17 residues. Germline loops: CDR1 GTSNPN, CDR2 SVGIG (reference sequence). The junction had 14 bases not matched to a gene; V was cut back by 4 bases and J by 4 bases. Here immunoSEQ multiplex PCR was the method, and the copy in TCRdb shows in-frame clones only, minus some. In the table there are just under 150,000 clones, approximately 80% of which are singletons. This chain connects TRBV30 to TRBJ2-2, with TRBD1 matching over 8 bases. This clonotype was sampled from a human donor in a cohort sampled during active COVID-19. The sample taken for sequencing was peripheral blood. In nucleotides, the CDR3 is TGTGCCTGGACCCCAGGGGGCCTCACTACCCGCACCGGGGAGCTGTTTTTT. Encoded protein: CAWTPGGLTTRTGELFF.